Listed below are T cell receptor beta chains from one sample, sequenced in a study of OX40 agonist ivuxolimab in advanced cancers. TCRdb keeps only in-frame clones here, not all; method: immunoSEQ multiplex PCR. The sample has about 60,000 clones, 85% to 90% seen once. Sequenced material: CD4+ or CD8+ T cells sorted from blood, taken in a trial of the OX40 agonist ivuxolimab. The receptors stem from an adult with an advanced solid tumor such as melanoma, head and neck, liver or kidney cancer. Both conserved end residues are part of each CDR3. A D gene is named only where the DNA matches it firmly. The size of a clone is reported for some rows only, either as once, few or many, or as a class for expanded clones.

clone_size: NA; j_call: TRBJ1-5; d_call: TRBD1; v_call: TRBV19; cdr3_aa: CASRTGVNNQPQHF; cdr3_nt: TGTGCCAGTAGAACAGGGGTTAACAATCAGCCCCAGCATTTT
clone_size: once; j_call: TRBJ1-4; d_call: NA; v_call: TRBV4-1; cdr3_aa: CASSLEGLGTNEKLFF; cdr3_nt: TGCGCCAGCAGCCTGGAGGGACTTGGCACTAATGAAAAACTGTTTTTT
clone_size: NA; j_call: TRBJ1-6; d_call: TRBD1; v_call: TRBV7-8; cdr3_aa: CASSSGQGGSPLHF; cdr3_nt: TGTGCCAGCAGCTCGGGACAGGGTGGGTCACCCCTCCACTTT
clone_size: NA; j_call: TRBJ2-2; d_call: TRBD1; v_call: TRBV19; cdr3_aa: CATTGTVNTGELFF; cdr3_nt: TGTGCCACTACAGGGACAGTGAACACCGGGGAGCTGTTTTTT
clone_size: NA; j_call: TRBJ1-2; d_call: TRBD1; v_call: TRBV27; cdr3_aa: CASVSTGAGGHGGYTF; cdr3_nt: TGTGCCAGCGTCTCAACCGGGGCAGGGGGTCATGGGGGCTACACCTTC
clone_size: NA; j_call: TRBJ2-5; d_call: TRBD1; v_call: TRBV4-2; cdr3_aa: CASSPLGQGKETQYF; cdr3_nt: TGTGCCAGCAGCCCGCTAGGACAGGGAAAAGAGACCCAGTACTTC
clone_size: NA; j_call: TRBJ2-5; d_call: NA; v_call: TRBV10-3; cdr3_aa: CAIRTVSQETQYF; cdr3_nt: TGTGCCATCAGGACAGTATCCCAAGAGACCCAGTACTTC
clone_size: NA; j_call: TRBJ1-4; d_call: NA; v_call: TRBV2; cdr3_aa: CASRIDRRGEKLFF; cdr3_nt: TGTGCCAGCAGAATCGACAGAAGAGGAGAAAAACTGTTTTTT
clone_size: NA; j_call: TRBJ1-4; d_call: TRBD1; v_call: TRBV2; cdr3_aa: CASNPGTGSEKLFF; cdr3_nt: TGTGCCAGCAATCCTGGGACAGGGTCCGAAAAACTGTTTTTT
clone_size: NA; j_call: TRBJ1-1; d_call: TRBD1; v_call: TRBV15; cdr3_aa: CATSRGGTGGQAFF; cdr3_nt: TGTGCCACCAGCAGAGGAGGGACAGGGGGTCAAGCTTTCTTT
clone_size: NA; j_call: TRBJ2-1; d_call: NA; v_call: TRBV11-2; cdr3_aa: CASSLEKYEQFF; cdr3_nt: TGTGCCAGCAGCTTAGAGAAGTATGAGCAGTTCTTC
clone_size: NA; j_call: TRBJ1-3; d_call: NA; v_call: TRBV7-8; cdr3_aa: CASSFLARGRGNTIYF; cdr3_nt: TGTGCCAGCAGCTTCCTGGCCAGGGGCCGTGGAAACACCATATATTTT
clone_size: NA; j_call: TRBJ1-3; d_call: NA; v_call: TRBV9; cdr3_aa: CASSLTQRPAGNTIYF; cdr3_nt: TGTGCCAGCAGCTTAACACAGAGGCCAGCTGGAAACACCATATATTTT
clone_size: NA; j_call: TRBJ2-1; d_call: TRBD2; v_call: TRBV10-3; cdr3_aa: CAISPGLAGGPRNEQFF; cdr3_nt: TGTGCCATCAGCCCGGGACTAGCGGGGGGGCCACGAAATGAGCAGTTCTTC
clone_size: few; j_call: TRBJ1-6; d_call: NA; v_call: TRBV11-2; cdr3_aa: CASSSRQHNSPLHF; cdr3_nt: TGTGCCAGCAGCTCGCGACAGCATAATTCACCCCTCCACTTT
clone_size: NA; j_call: TRBJ1-4; d_call: NA; v_call: TRBV5-1; cdr3_aa: CASSKDRSHNEKLFF; cdr3_nt: TGCGCCAGCAGCAAAGACAGAAGCCATAATGAAAAACTGTTTTTT
clone_size: NA; j_call: TRBJ1-6; d_call: NA; v_call: TRBV16; cdr3_aa: CASSQSSSYNSPLHF; cdr3_nt: TGTGCCAGCAGCCAATCCAGCTCCTATAATTCACCCCTCCACTTT
clone_size: NA; j_call: TRBJ2-7; d_call: NA; v_call: TRBV2; cdr3_aa: CASSSGGLEQYF; cdr3_nt: TGTGCCAGCAGTTCAGGGGGACTCGAGCAGTACTTC
clone_size: NA; j_call: TRBJ1-1; d_call: NA; v_call: TRBV27; cdr3_aa: CASKTRNTEAFF; cdr3_nt: TGTGCCAGCAAGACGAGAAACACTGAAGCTTTCTTT
clone_size: NA; j_call: TRBJ1-1; d_call: NA; v_call: TRBV18; cdr3_aa: CASSRTADTEAFF; cdr3_nt: TGTGCCAGCTCACGGACAGCGGACACTGAAGCTTTCTTT
clone_size: NA; j_call: TRBJ1-1; d_call: NA; v_call: TRBV6-5; cdr3_aa: CASSHERRGTLIAFF; cdr3_nt: TGTGCCAGCAGCCATGAGAGGAGGGGAACACTGATTGCTTTCTTT
clone_size: NA; j_call: TRBJ2-2; d_call: NA; v_call: TRBV7-8; cdr3_aa: CASSLFQSAGELFF; cdr3_nt: TGTGCCAGCAGCTTATTTCAGTCCGCCGGGGAGCTGTTTTTT
clone_size: few; j_call: TRBJ1-3; d_call: NA; v_call: TRBV7-9; cdr3_aa: CASTRGNSGNTIYF; cdr3_nt: TGTGCCAGCACCCGCGGGAACTCTGGAAACACCATATATTTT
clone_size: once; j_call: TRBJ2-5; d_call: NA; v_call: TRBV18; cdr3_aa: CASSPKTLQETQYF; cdr3_nt: TGTGCCAGCTCACCAAAGACACTCCAAGAGACCCAGTACTTC
clone_size: NA; j_call: TRBJ2-2; d_call: NA; v_call: TRBV5-1; cdr3_aa: CASSLAPGRNTGELFF; cdr3_nt: TGCGCCAGCAGCTTGGCTCCAGGGAGGAACACCGGGGAGCTGTTTTTT
clone_size: NA; j_call: TRBJ1-1; d_call: TRBD1; v_call: TRBV19; cdr3_aa: CASSIGQGRMNTEAFF; cdr3_nt: TGTGCCAGTAGTATAGGACAGGGAAGGATGAACACTGAAGCTTTCTTT
clone_size: NA; j_call: TRBJ1-5; d_call: NA; v_call: TRBV5-8; cdr3_aa: CASSTGTQENQPQHF; cdr3_nt: TGTGCCAGCAGCACCGGGACACAAGAGAATCAGCCCCAGCATTTT
clone_size: NA; j_call: TRBJ2-1; d_call: NA; v_call: TRBV5-1; cdr3_aa: CASERGGAYPEQFF; cdr3_nt: TGCGCCAGCGAACGGGGTGGGGCATACCCGGAGCAGTTCTTC
clone_size: few; j_call: TRBJ1-1; d_call: NA; v_call: TRBV11-2; cdr3_aa: CASSLGGRTEAFF; cdr3_nt: TGTGCCAGCAGCTTAGGGGGTCGGACTGAAGCTTTCTTT
clone_size: NA; j_call: TRBJ2-1; d_call: TRBD2; v_call: TRBV27; cdr3_aa: CATLNSGGPYNEQFF; cdr3_nt: TGTGCCACCCTCAATAGCGGGGGCCCGTACAATGAGCAGTTCTTC
clone_size: once; j_call: TRBJ1-2; d_call: NA; v_call: TRBV6-5; cdr3_aa: CASSSADRPSGGYTF; cdr3_nt: TGTGCCAGCAGTTCCGCCGACAGGCCTTCTGGGGGCTACACCTTC
clone_size: once; j_call: TRBJ1-4; d_call: TRBD1; v_call: TRBV18; cdr3_aa: CASSPLQGAREKLFF; cdr3_nt: TGTGCCAGCTCACCTCTACAGGGGGCAAGGGAAAAACTGTTTTTT
clone_size: once; j_call: TRBJ1-3; d_call: TRBD1; v_call: TRBV29-1; cdr3_aa: CSVQGGGNTIYF; cdr3_nt: TGCAGCGTCCAGGGGGGTGGAAACACCATATATTTT
clone_size: NA; j_call: TRBJ1-6; d_call: NA; v_call: TRBV18; cdr3_aa: CASSRQRPSSYNSPLHF; cdr3_nt: TGTGCCAGCTCTCGGCAGCGGCCAAGCTCCTATAATTCACCCCTCCACTTT
clone_size: NA; j_call: TRBJ2-3; d_call: NA; v_call: TRBV15; cdr3_aa: CATSTLSLGGTDTQYF; cdr3_nt: TGTGCCACCAGCACCTTATCTTTGGGGGGCACAGATACGCAGTATTTT
clone_size: NA; j_call: TRBJ1-1; d_call: NA; v_call: TRBV6-1; cdr3_aa: CASSDRGRGTEAFF; cdr3_nt: TGTGCCAGCAGTGACCGGGGGCGAGGGACTGAAGCTTTCTTT
clone_size: once; j_call: TRBJ1-5; d_call: TRBD1; v_call: TRBV2; cdr3_aa: CASSGDRETNQPQHF; cdr3_nt: TGTGCCAGCAGTGGTGACAGGGAAACCAATCAGCCCCAGCATTTT
clone_size: NA; j_call: TRBJ1-2; d_call: TRBD1; v_call: TRBV7-2; cdr3_aa: CASSPQGNYGYTF; cdr3_nt: TGTGCCAGCAGCCCACAGGGGAACTATGGCTACACCTTC
clone_size: NA; j_call: TRBJ2-2; d_call: NA; v_call: TRBV7-9; cdr3_aa: CASSSSRTANTGELFF; cdr3_nt: TGTGCCAGCAGCTCCTCGAGGACAGCGAACACCGGGGAGCTGTTTTTT
clone_size: NA; j_call: TRBJ1-4; d_call: TRBD1; v_call: TRBV2; cdr3_aa: CASTRDRGYEKLFF; cdr3_nt: TGTGCCAGCACCCGGGACAGGGGGTACGAAAAACTGTTTTTT
clone_size: NA; j_call: TRBJ1-1; d_call: NA; v_call: TRBV7-9; cdr3_aa: CASTTRRAGGVEAFF; cdr3_nt: TGTGCCAGCACGACGCGCAGGGCGGGGGGGGTTGAAGCTTTCTTT
clone_size: NA; j_call: TRBJ2-1; d_call: TRBD2; v_call: TRBV7-3; cdr3_aa: CASSLQRGTEQFF; cdr3_nt: TGTGCCAGCAGCTTACAGCGGGGTACTGAGCAGTTCTTC
clone_size: NA; j_call: TRBJ1-6; d_call: NA; v_call: TRBV11-1; cdr3_aa: CASSLDRRNSPLHF; cdr3_nt: TGTGCCAGCAGCTTAGACCGGCGGAATTCACCCCTCCACTTT
clone_size: once; j_call: TRBJ1-3; d_call: NA; v_call: TRBV7-8; cdr3_aa: CASSLLYSGNTIYF; cdr3_nt: TGTGCCAGCAGCCTTCTATACTCTGGAAACACCATATATTTT
clone_size: NA; j_call: TRBJ1-1; d_call: NA; v_call: TRBV7-6; cdr3_aa: CASSQRAGDTEAFF; cdr3_nt: TGTGCCAGCAGCCAGAGGGCCGGGGACACTGAAGCTTTCTTT
clone_size: NA; j_call: TRBJ1-2; d_call: NA; v_call: TRBV9; cdr3_aa: CASSLQGPYGYTF; cdr3_nt: TGTGCCAGCAGCCTTCAGGGTCCCTATGGCTACACCTTC
clone_size: NA; j_call: TRBJ1-3; d_call: TRBD1; v_call: TRBV30; cdr3_aa: CAWRGQGSSGNTIYF; cdr3_nt: TGTGCCTGGAGGGGACAGGGGTCCTCTGGAAACACCATATATTTT
clone_size: NA; j_call: TRBJ2-5; d_call: TRBD1; v_call: TRBV18; cdr3_aa: CASSAGTGGETQYF; cdr3_nt: TGTGCCAGCTCAGCCGGGACAGGGGGGGAGACCCAGTACTTC